The sequence of this T cell receptor beta chain was determined in a study of shared clonotypes between healthy human individuals (dated by TCRdb to about 2020). Study-level background: Three men and two women, aged 18 to 49 years, made up the cohort. For each donor, three plates each were used for CD4 naive and CD4 memory, two plates were used for CD8 naive, and one plate was used for CD8 memory. To estimate repertoire size and how much clonotypes are shared between individuals, the study performed deep sequencing of blood TCR repertoires from a handful of healthy adults. To increase sequencing depth and limit assay-specific biases, different laboratories used diverse techniques to prepare libraries and sequence TCR repertoires. Per donor, leukapheresis produced somewhere between about 0.9 and 9.5 billion PBMCs.

What the research found in general, with its limitations: Based on pairwise subsampling, the degree of clonotype sharing among donors was expected to be affected by sequencing depth. Compared with non-shared clonotypes, the clonotypes found in all four sorted-subset donors had higher generation probabilities. The small number of donors limited the genetic and exposure-history diversity represented. Larger estimated clonotype richness was generally found for naive subsets than for memory subsets. When a handful of donors were compared, the shared fraction of clonotypes was 5% to 6.5% for naive CD4, approximately 3.5% for naive CD8, about 2.5% for memory CD4, and 0.35% to 0.4% for memory CD8. Incomplete sequencing was indicated by rarefaction of sorted-subset datasets, despite the large sequencing depth. Only blood was sampled, and tissue TCR repertoires likely differ from those in blood.

Trimming costs V 1 base and J 5 bases, and their ends lie 11 bases apart. Via the germline V gene, CDR1 is MGHRA and CDR2 YSYEKL. Including cysteine and phenylalanine, the CDR3 has 14 amino acids. Only the CDR3 DNA stays, 42 bases, in frame from base 1. As regards this clone: No cognate antigen has been identified for it. The record has no base qualities; no much larger clone is one base away.

TCR CDR3 regions were amplified from genomic DNA by multiplex PCR using the deep immunoSEQ assay. For each cell subset, the extracted genomic DNA was distributed evenly across all wells of several immunoSEQ 96-well plates, and each plate served as one replicate. For sorted subsets, each replicate PCR was loaded with 200 ng genomic DNA, equivalent to about 30,000 T cell genomes. Purified libraries were quantified with a Qubit 3.0 fluorometer, sized on a Bioanalyzer 2100, and re-quantified with the KAPA Library Quantification kit. A separate single-read 150-cycle Illumina NextSeq 550 flow cell was used to sequence each immunoSEQ 96-well plate. On the authors' methods: Because only junctional sequences without quality scores were contained in the immunoSEQ output, filtering matching that applied to full-length reads could not be performed. Sequences were annotated with PyIR, a Python wrapper for IgBLAST v1.9, and V/J genes and CDR3 were assigned using IMGT germline references. Reads were filtered out if the reads had weak V/J assignments (E-value above 1e-6), no CDR3, stop codons, out-of-frame junctions, or ambiguous translated residues. V3J clonotypes were defined as sequences sharing the same inferred V gene, J gene, and CDR3 amino acid sequence. To compute the percentage overlap between repertoires, the number of shared unique clonotypes was divided by the size of the smaller repertoire. Repertoire richness was assessed with RTK rarefaction, the Chao1 estimator, and Recon v2.1 estimates of unobserved clonotypes. For all TCRbeta clonotypes obtained by the gDNA method from a few donors, generation probabilities were computed with OLGA. TCRdb retrieved this table from immuneACCESS and kept in-frame rearrangements only. Not all clones are present; in checked studies, unresolved V genes account for under half, and no reason is known for the remainder. That table furnishes V, J and clone size, whereas the DNA furnished D and trimming. This sample comprises approximately 590,000 clones, around 95% of them detected only once. The leading ten clones occupy 0.1% to 0.11% of the sample.

CD8 naive samples consisted of CD45RO-negative cells that were positively selected for CCR7, yielding a CD45RA+CCR7+ population without TemRA cells. Healthy HIV-negative adults with no recently reported acute infections or vaccinations were included as donors. All donors were Caucasian adults living in Nashville, Tennessee, USA. Blood was collected by leukapheresis, and PBMCs were isolated by Ficoll-Histopaque density gradient centrifugation and then cryopreserved in liquid nitrogen vapor phase. Analytical flow cytometry was used to check the purity and quantity of each magnetically sorted T cell population. From each sorted fraction, genomic DNA was isolated and quantified by UV absorbance on a Nanodrop 2000c.

Source material: naive CD8+ T cells sorted from blood. The meaning of the sample's cell subset or site label: CD45RA+CCR7+. Rearrangement joined TRBV4-1 to TRBJ1-2; no D gene can be assigned with confidence. The sequence was obtained from a woman aged 30 to 39 in good health. Here the CDR3 is given as CASSQGLGTYGYTF. The sequenced DNA is TGCGCCAGCAGCCAAGGACTGGGTACTTATGGCTACACCTTC.